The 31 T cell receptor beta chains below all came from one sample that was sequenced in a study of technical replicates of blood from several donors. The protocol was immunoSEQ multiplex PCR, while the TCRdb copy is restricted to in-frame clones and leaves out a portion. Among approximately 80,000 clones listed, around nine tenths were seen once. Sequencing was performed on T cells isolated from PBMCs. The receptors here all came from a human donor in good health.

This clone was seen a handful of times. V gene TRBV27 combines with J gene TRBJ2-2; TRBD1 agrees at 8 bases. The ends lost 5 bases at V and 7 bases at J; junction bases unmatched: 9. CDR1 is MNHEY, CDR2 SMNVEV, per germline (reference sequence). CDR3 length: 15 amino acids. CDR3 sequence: CASSGRGHRGGELFF. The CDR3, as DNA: TGTGCCAGCAGTGGCAGGGGGCATAGGGGCGGGGAGCTGTTTTTT.

CDR3 sequence reads: CASSQDTGGEQFF. The CDR3 nucleotides read TGCGCCAGCAGCCAAGATACGGGCGGGGAGCAGTTCTTC. V usage is TRBV4-1 and J usage is TRBJ2-1; D might be TRBD2 (5 bases). CDR1 and CDR2 from the germline V gene are MGHRA and YSYEKL. The V end lost 0 bases, the J end lost 10 bases, and 10 bases lay between the germline ends. The CDR3 has 13 amino acids.

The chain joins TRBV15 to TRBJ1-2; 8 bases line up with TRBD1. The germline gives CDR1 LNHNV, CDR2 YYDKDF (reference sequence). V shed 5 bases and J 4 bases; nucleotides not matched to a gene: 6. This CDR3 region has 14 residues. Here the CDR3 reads CATSELQGVYGYTF. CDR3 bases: TGTGCCACCAGCGAGCTACAGGGGGTCTATGGCTACACCTTC.

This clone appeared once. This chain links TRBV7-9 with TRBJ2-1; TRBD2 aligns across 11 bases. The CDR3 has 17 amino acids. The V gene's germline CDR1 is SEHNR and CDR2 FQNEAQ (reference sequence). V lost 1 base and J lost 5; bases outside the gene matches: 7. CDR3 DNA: TGTGCCAGCAGCTTAGGGCTAGCGGGAGGTGGCCACAATGAGCAGTTCTTC. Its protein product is CASSLGLAGGGHNEQFF.

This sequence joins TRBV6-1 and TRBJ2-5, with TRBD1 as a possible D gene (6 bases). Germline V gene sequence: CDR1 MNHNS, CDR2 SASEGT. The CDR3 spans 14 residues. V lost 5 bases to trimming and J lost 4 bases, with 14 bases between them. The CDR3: CASSQGSIIETQYF. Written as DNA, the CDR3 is TGTGCCAGCAGTCAGGGGTCCATCATAGAGACCCAGTACTTC.

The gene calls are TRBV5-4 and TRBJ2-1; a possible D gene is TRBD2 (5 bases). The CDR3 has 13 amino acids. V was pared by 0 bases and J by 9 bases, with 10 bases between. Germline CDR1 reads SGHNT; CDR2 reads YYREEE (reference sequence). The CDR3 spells CASSLVSASEQFF. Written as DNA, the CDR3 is TGTGCCAGCAGCTTGGTTAGCGCTAGTGAGCAGTTCTTC.

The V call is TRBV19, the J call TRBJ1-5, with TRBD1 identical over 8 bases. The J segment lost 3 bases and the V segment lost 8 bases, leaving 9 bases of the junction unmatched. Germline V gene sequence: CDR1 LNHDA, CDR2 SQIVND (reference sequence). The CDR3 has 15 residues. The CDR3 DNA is TGTGCCAGTGATACAGGGGGTTCCCACAATCAGCCCCAGCATTTT. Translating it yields CASDTGGSHNQPQHF.

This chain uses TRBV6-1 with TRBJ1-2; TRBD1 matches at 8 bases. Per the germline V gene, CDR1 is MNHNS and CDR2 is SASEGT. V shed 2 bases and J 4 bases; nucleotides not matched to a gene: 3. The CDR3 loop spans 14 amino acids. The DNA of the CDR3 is TGTGCCAGCAGTGAAAACAGGGGGGGCTATGGCTACACCTTC. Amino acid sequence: CASSENRGGYGYTF.

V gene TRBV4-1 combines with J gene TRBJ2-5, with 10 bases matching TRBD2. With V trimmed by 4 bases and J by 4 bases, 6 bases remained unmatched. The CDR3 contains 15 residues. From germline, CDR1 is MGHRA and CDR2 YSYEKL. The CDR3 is CASSPIAGGVETQYF. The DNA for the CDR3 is TGCGCCAGCAGCCCAATAGCGGGAGGTGTAGAGACCCAGTACTTC.

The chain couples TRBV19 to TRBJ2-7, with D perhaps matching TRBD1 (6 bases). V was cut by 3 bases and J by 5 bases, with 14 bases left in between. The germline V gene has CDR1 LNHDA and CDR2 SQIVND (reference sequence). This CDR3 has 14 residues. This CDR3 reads CASSIRGRPDEQYF. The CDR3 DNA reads TGTGCCAGTAGTATCAGGGGTAGACCCGACGAGCAGTACTTC. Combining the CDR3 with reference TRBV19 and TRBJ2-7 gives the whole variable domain DGGITQSPKYLFRKEGQNVTLSCEQNLNHDAMYWYRQDPGQGLRLIYYSQIVNDFQKGDIAEGYSVSREKKESFPLTVTSAQKNPTAFYLCASSIRGRPDEQYFGPGTRLTVT.

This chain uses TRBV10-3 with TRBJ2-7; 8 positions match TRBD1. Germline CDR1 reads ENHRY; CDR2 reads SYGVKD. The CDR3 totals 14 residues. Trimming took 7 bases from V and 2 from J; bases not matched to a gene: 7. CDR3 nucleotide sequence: TGTGCCATCACAAAAGGACAGGGAACCTACGAGCAGTACTTC. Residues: CAITKGQGTYEQYF.

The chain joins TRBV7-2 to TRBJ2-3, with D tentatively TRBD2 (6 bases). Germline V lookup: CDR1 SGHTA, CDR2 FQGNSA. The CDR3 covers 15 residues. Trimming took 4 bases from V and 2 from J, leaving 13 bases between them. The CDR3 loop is CASSSSGFSTDTQYF. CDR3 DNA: TGTGCCAGCAGCTCCAGCGGGTTCTCCACAGATACGCAGTATTTT.

The CDR3 here is CAWSADRAQETQYF. For the CDR3, the DNA is TGTGCCTGGAGTGCCGACAGGGCCCAAGAGACCCAGTACTTC. The chain links TRBV30 to TRBJ2-5; 7 bases align to TRBD1. CDR1 is GTSNPN and CDR2 is SVGIG in the germline V gene (reference sequence). The CDR3 is 14 residues long. V dropped 1 base and J dropped 1; count of bases not matched to a gene: 3. Supplemented by reference TRBV30 and TRBJ2-5, the full variable domain reads SQTIHQWPATLVQPVGSPLSLECTVEGTSNPNLYWYRQAAGRGLQLLFYSVGIGQISSEVPQNLSASRPQDRQFILSSKKLLLSDSGFYLCAWSADRAQETQYFGPGTRLLVL.

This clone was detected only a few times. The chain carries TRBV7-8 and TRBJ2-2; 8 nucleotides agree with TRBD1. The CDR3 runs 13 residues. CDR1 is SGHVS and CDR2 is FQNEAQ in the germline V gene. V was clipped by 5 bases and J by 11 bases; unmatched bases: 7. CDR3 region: CASSPPGGIELFF. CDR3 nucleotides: TGTGCCAGCAGCCCACCAGGGGGCATTGAGCTGTTTTTT.

CDR3 sequence: CASSAGLAVTDTQYF. Written as DNA, the CDR3 is TGTGCCAGCAGCGCCGGACTAGCAGTCACAGATACGCAGTATTTT. The V gene is TRBV9, the J gene TRBJ2-3; TRBD2 aligns across 8 bases. Unmatched junction bases numbered 5, after V lost 3 bases and J lost 2 bases. Germline values: CDR1 SGDLS, CDR2 YYNGEE. The CDR3 extends over 15 amino acids.

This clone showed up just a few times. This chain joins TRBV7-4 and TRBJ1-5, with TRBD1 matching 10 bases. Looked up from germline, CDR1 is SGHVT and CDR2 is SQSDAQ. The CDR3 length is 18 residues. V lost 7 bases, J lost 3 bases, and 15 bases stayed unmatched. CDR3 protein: CASTDFMGQGLTNQPQHF. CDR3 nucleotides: TGTGCCAGCACCGATTTTATGGGACAGGGGCTCACCAATCAGCCCCAGCATTTT.

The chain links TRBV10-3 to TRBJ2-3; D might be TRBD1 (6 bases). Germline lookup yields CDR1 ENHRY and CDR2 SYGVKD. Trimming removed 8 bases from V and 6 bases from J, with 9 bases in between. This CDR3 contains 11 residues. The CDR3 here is CAIDQGDTQYF. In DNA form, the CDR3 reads TGTGCCATCGACCAGGGGGATACGCAGTATTTT.

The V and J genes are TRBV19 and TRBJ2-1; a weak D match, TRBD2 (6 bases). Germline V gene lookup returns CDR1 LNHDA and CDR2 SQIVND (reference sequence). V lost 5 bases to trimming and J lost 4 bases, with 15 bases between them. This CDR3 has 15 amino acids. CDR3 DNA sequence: TGTGCCAGTAGTCGAGAGCGGGCAGGGTACAATGAGCAGTTCTTC. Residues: CASSRERAGYNEQFF.

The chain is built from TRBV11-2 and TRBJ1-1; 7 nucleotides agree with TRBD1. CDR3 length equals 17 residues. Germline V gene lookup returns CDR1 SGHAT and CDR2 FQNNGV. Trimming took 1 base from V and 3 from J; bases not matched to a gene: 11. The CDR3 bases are TGTGCCAGCAGCTTAGCCGTACAGGGGACATCGGACACTGAAGCTTTCTTT. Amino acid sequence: CASSLAVQGTSDTEAFF.

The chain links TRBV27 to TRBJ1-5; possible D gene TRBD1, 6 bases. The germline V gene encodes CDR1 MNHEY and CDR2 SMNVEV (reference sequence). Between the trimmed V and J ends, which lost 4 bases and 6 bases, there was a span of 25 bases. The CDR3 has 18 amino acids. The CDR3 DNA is TGTGCCAGCAGTTATATGGGTCGCTTCGGGACAAAGACTCAGCCCCAGCATTTT. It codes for CASSYMGRFGTKTQPQHF.

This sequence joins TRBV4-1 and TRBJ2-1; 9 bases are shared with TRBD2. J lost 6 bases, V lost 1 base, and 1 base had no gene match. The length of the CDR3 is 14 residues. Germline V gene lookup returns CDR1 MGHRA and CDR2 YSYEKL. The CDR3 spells CASSQGLAVNEQFF. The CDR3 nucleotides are TGCGCCAGCAGCCAAGGACTAGCGGTCAATGAGCAGTTCTTC.

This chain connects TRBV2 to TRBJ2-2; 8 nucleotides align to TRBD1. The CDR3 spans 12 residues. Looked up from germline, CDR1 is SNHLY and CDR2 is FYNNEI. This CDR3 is CVGTGIAGELFF. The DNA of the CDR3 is TGTGTGGGGACAGGTATTGCGGGGGAGCTGTTTTTT. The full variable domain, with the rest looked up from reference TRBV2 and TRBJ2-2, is EPEVTQTPSHQVTQMGQEVILRCVPISNHLYFYWYRQILGQKVEFLVSFYNNEISEKSEIFDDQFSVERPDGSNFTLKIRSTKLEDSAMYFCVGTGIAGELFFGEGSRLTVL.

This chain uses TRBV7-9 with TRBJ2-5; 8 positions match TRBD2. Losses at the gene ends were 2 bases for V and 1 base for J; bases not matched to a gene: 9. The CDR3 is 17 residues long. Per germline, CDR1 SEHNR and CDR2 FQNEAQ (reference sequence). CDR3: CASSLPKAGVGQETQYF. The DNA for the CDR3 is TGTGCCAGCAGCTTACCTAAAGCGGGAGTGGGCCAAGAGACCCAGTACTTC.

The CDR3 here is CASRYRGGEKLFF. As DNA, the CDR3 is TGTGCCAGCAGATACAGGGGCGGTGAAAAACTGTTTTTT. The chain carries TRBV6-1 and TRBJ1-4, with TRBD1 matching 7 bases. The CDR3 length is 13 residues. The V and J ends lost 6 bases and 7 bases, in that order; junction bases with no gene match: 5. Germline V gene data show CDR1 as MNHNS and CDR2 as SASEGT.

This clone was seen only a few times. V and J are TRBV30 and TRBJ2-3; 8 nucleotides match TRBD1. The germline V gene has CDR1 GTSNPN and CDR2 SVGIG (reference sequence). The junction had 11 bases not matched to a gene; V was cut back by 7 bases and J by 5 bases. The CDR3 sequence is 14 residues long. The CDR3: CASQRTGLQDTQYF. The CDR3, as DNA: TGTGCCTCGCAAAGGACAGGGCTCCAAGATACGCAGTATTTT.

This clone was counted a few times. CDR3 protein: CASSWGQGVAAFF. DNA of the CDR3: TGTGCCAGCAGCTGGGGACAGGGAGTGGCAGCTTTCTTT. The V and J genes are TRBV11-1 and TRBJ1-1; TRBD1 matches at 9 bases. The junction had 7 bases not matched to a gene; V was cut back by 4 bases and J by 10 bases. The CDR3 is 13 residues long. Germline V gene sequence: CDR1 SGHAT, CDR2 FQDESV (reference sequence).

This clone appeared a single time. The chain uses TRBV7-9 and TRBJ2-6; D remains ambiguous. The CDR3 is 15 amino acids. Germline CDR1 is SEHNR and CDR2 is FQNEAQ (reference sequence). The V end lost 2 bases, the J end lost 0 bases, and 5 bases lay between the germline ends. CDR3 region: CASSLQNSGANVLTF. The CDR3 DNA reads TGTGCCAGCAGCTTACAGAACTCTGGGGCCAACGTCCTGACTTTC.

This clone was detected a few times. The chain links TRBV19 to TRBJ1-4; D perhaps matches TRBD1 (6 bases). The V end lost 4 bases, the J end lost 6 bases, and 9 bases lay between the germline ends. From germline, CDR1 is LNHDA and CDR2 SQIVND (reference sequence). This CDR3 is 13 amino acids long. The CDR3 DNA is TGTGCCAGTAGTAGACAGGTGGATGAAAAACTGTTTTTT. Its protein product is CASSRQVDEKLFF.

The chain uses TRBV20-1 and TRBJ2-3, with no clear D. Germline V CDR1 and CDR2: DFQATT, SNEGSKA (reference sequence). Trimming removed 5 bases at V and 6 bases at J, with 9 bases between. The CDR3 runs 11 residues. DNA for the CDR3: TGCAGTGCTTTCGCGGTGGATACGCAGTATTTT. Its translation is CSAFAVDTQYF.

This chain's CDR3 is CASRVTGELFF. CDR3 sequence (DNA): TGTGCCAGCCGAGTAACCGGGGAGCTGTTTTTT. This rearrangement joins TRBV25-1 to TRBJ2-2; D not resolved. Germline V gene sequence: CDR1 MGHDK, CDR2 SYGVNS. V was cut by 8 bases and J by 5 bases, with 6 bases left in between. The CDR3 consists of 11 residues.

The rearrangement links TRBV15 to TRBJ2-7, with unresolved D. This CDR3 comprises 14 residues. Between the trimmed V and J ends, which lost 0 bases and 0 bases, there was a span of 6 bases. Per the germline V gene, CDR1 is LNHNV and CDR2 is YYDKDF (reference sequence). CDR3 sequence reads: CATSRDRFSYEQYF. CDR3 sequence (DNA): TGTGCCACCAGCAGAGACAGGTTCTCCTACGAGCAGTACTTC.